The rows below give T cell receptor beta chains drawn from one sample of a study of cytomegalovirus exposure and HLA in healthy donors. TCRdb keeps only in-frame clones here, not all; method: immunoSEQ multiplex PCR. The repertoire holds about 180,000 clones, with approximately 84% as singletons. Sequencing input: PBMCs. These receptors were obtained from a girl between 5 and 17 years old in good health and CMV-seropositive. CDR3s include the opening cysteine and the closing phenylalanine or tryptophan. The D gene is left open where the match is weak.

d_call: NA; v_call: TRBV7-2; j_call: TRBJ2-7; cdr3_length: 15; cdr3_aa: CASRLVPSSSYEQYF
d_call: NA; v_call: TRBV5-4; j_call: TRBJ1-1; cdr3_length: 13; cdr3_aa: CASSLFGRGEAFF
d_call: NA; v_call: TRBV9; j_call: TRBJ2-3; cdr3_length: 15; cdr3_aa: CASSVDGVGTDTQYF
d_call: TRBD1; v_call: TRBV29-1; j_call: TRBJ1-2; cdr3_length: 11; cdr3_aa: CSAVDRRGYTF
d_call: TRBD1; v_call: TRBV27; j_call: TRBJ1-2; cdr3_length: 15; cdr3_aa: CASFGRTGGRYGYTF
d_call: NA; v_call: TRBV15; j_call: TRBJ2-5; cdr3_length: 13; cdr3_aa: CATSWTEQETQYF
d_call: NA; v_call: TRBV29-1; j_call: TRBJ2-3; cdr3_length: 13; cdr3_aa: CSVEARSTDTQYF
d_call: TRBD2; v_call: TRBV15; j_call: TRBJ2-1; cdr3_length: 17; cdr3_aa: CATSMGLAGGAYNEQFF
d_call: NA; v_call: TRBV6-7; j_call: TRBJ2-7; cdr3_length: 14; cdr3_aa: CASKEELGTYEQYF
d_call: TRBD2; v_call: TRBV2; j_call: TRBJ2-7; cdr3_length: 16; cdr3_aa: CASSEETSGSGNEQYF
d_call: NA; v_call: TRBV9; j_call: TRBJ1-5; cdr3_length: 14; cdr3_aa: CASSGGAPSMAQHF
d_call: TRBD1; v_call: TRBV4-1; j_call: TRBJ2-1; cdr3_length: 17; cdr3_aa: CASSQGDRGSGYNEQFF
d_call: TRBD2; v_call: TRBV5-8; j_call: TRBJ2-7; cdr3_length: 16; cdr3_aa: CASSSNRLAFSYEQYF
d_call: NA; v_call: TRBV6-5; j_call: TRBJ1-2; cdr3_length: 11; cdr3_aa: CASSSVNAWTF
d_call: TRBD1; v_call: TRBV27; j_call: TRBJ2-7; cdr3_length: 13; cdr3_aa: CASSFRDSYEQYF
d_call: NA; v_call: TRBV6-6; j_call: TRBJ2-1; cdr3_length: 13; cdr3_aa: CASSPSSYNEQFF
d_call: TRBD2; v_call: TRBV18; j_call: TRBJ2-7; cdr3_length: 16; cdr3_aa: CASSLSGTSGSYEQYF
d_call: TRBD2; v_call: TRBV5-1; j_call: TRBJ2-1; cdr3_length: 15; cdr3_aa: CASSLGTSGYNEQFF
d_call: TRBD1; v_call: TRBV6-6; j_call: TRBJ1-2; cdr3_length: 12; cdr3_aa: CASTHRGLRSTF
d_call: TRBD2; v_call: TRBV7-2; j_call: TRBJ2-7; cdr3_length: 14; cdr3_aa: CASSRTSGRDEQYF
d_call: TRBD1; v_call: TRBV19; j_call: TRBJ1-4; cdr3_length: 14; cdr3_aa: CASRGTGDIEKLFF
d_call: TRBD2; v_call: TRBV28; j_call: TRBJ2-1; cdr3_length: 19; cdr3_aa: CASSFSSLAGKSSYNEQFF
d_call: NA; v_call: TRBV5-4; j_call: TRBJ2-1; cdr3_length: 13; cdr3_aa: CASSGVTGNEQFF
d_call: NA; v_call: TRBV27; j_call: TRBJ1-1; cdr3_length: 16; cdr3_aa: CASSHSGRAGGTEAFF
d_call: TRBD1; v_call: TRBV19; j_call: TRBJ1-3; cdr3_length: 15; cdr3_aa: CASILDRGTGNTIYF
d_call: TRBD1; v_call: TRBV18; j_call: TRBJ2-5; cdr3_length: 14; cdr3_aa: CASSPGQGYETQYF
d_call: NA; v_call: TRBV4-1; j_call: TRBJ1-2; cdr3_length: 12; cdr3_aa: CASSPGNYGYTF
d_call: NA; v_call: TRBV6-5; j_call: TRBJ1-2; cdr3_length: 15; cdr3_aa: CASRAQGTAIYGYTF
d_call: TRBD2; v_call: TRBV7-2; j_call: TRBJ2-5; cdr3_length: 18; cdr3_aa: CASSSSDSSGSGLETQYF
d_call: NA; v_call: TRBV5-8; j_call: TRBJ1-1; cdr3_length: 13; cdr3_aa: CASTTGQSTEAFF
d_call: TRBD1; v_call: TRBV5-6; j_call: TRBJ1-2; cdr3_length: 14; cdr3_aa: CASSSGTGAYGYTF
d_call: NA; v_call: TRBV5-6; j_call: TRBJ2-3; cdr3_length: 16; cdr3_aa: CASSGWVQRLTDTQYF
d_call: NA; v_call: TRBV7-7; j_call: TRBJ2-5; cdr3_length: 15; cdr3_aa: CASSLATGPQETQYF
d_call: TRBD1; v_call: TRBV25-1; j_call: TRBJ1-5; cdr3_length: 16; cdr3_aa: CASRNGVRGGGQPQHF
d_call: TRBD1; v_call: TRBV29-1; j_call: TRBJ1-3; cdr3_length: 17; cdr3_aa: CSVEDGGTVSSGNTIYF
d_call: TRBD2; v_call: TRBV4-1; j_call: TRBJ2-1; cdr3_length: 15; cdr3_aa: CASSHGTSSYNEQFF
d_call: NA; v_call: TRBV19; j_call: TRBJ2-1; cdr3_length: 10; cdr3_aa: CATEGGEQFF
d_call: TRBD2; v_call: TRBV4-1; j_call: TRBJ2-1; cdr3_length: 17; cdr3_aa: CASSQPTAGGPYNEQFF
d_call: NA; v_call: TRBV7-9; j_call: TRBJ2-7; cdr3_length: 14; cdr3_aa: CASSLDAGSYEQYF
d_call: TRBD1; v_call: TRBV27; j_call: TRBJ2-7; cdr3_length: 14; cdr3_aa: CASSYRTGSYEQYF
d_call: NA; v_call: TRBV2; j_call: TRBJ1-5; cdr3_length: 15; cdr3_aa: CASGEGPSWNQPQHF
d_call: TRBD2; v_call: TRBV6-1; j_call: TRBJ2-7; cdr3_length: 14; cdr3_aa: CASSDGGSFYEQYF
d_call: TRBD1; v_call: TRBV5-8; j_call: TRBJ1-5; cdr3_length: 16; cdr3_aa: CASSFEGGPSNQPQHF
d_call: NA; v_call: TRBV27; j_call: TRBJ1-1; cdr3_length: 13; cdr3_aa: CASQQNSDTEAFF